This T cell receptor beta chain was profiled in a study of regulatory T cells in long-lasting Graves disease. Study as a whole: Prior antithyroid drug treatment in newly diagnosed Graves' patients lasted under 3 months.

Time point described: newly diagnosed GD, antithyroid drugs for less than 3 months. PBMC RNA served as the TCR library source. This clonotype was counted at least ten times. For TCR beta, libraries came from iRepertoire HTBI primers and Arm-PCR of CDR3 regions. From the multiplex PCR reads, TCRdb called clonotypes with MiXCR, one entry per CDR3 protein. This table holds around 450,000 distinct CDR3 sequences, roughly 17% found once. The CDR3 loop spans 14 amino acids. The V and J ends lost 2 bases and 6 bases, in that order; junction bases with no gene match: 3. This same sample was also part of a study on T cells in Graves' hyperthyroidism and ophthalmopathy. Turning to that study: Aged 18 to 65, the patients had hyperthyroidism that was newly diagnosed and had lasted under 2 months. Primed by the HTBI set, a first-round RT-PCR was run on the TCR CDR3. Most thyroid-expanded clonotypes above 0.001 were also found in blood.

Sequencing used peripheral blood mononuclear cells (PBMCs), obtained at new diagnosis, from a patient treated with antithyroid drugs. This chain links TRBV12-3 or TRBV12-4 with TRBJ2-2; TRBD1 matches 7 bases. The clonotype originates from a man between 35 and 55 years old with Graves disease. CDR3 residues: CASSLRQGAGELFF. DNA for the CDR3: TGTGCCAGCAGTTTAAGGCAGGGGGCCGGGGAGCTGTTTTTT.